This T cell receptor beta chain came from a study of CD8+ T cells in alopecia areata. Whole-study findings and limits: In lesional scalp, particularly from alopecia totalis/universalis, clonality was higher than in normal scalp.

Comments on this clone: Its antigen is not known.

Sequencing templates came from extracted RNA that was reverse transcribed into cDNA. Assay used: immunoSEQ multiplex PCR; TCRdb lists only in-frame clones, some missing. The table includes roughly 120,000 clones, around 64% detected once. The sample consisted of CD4+ T cells sorted from blood. The sequence derives from a human donor in good health.

The CDR3 reads CASSFTETQYF. CDR3 in DNA: TGTGCCAGCAGCTTCACAGAGACCCAGTACTTC. The chain recombines TRBV7-8 with TRBJ2-5; no reliable D call. Germline V gene data show CDR1 as SGHVS and CDR2 as FQNEAQ. The CDR3 runs 11 residues. V was cut by 3 bases and J by 4 bases, with 3 bases left in between.